Listed below are T cell receptor beta chains from one sample, sequenced in a study of blood T cell repertoires in COVID-19. The repertoire was sequenced with immunoSEQ multiplex PCR; TCRdb's copy has only in-frame clones and lacks some. This sample has about 90,000 clones, with 84% found just once. Sequencing input: peripheral blood. These receptors came from a man between 60 and 70 years old with acute or convalescent COVID-19. The CDR3 runs from the conserved cysteine through the conserved F or W. The order of the fields is D gene, J gene, clone size, V gene, CDR3 DNA, CDR3 protein. D genes are given only for firm matches. Clone size is shown for a subset of rows, as once, few, many or a class of expanded clone.

>-|TRBJ1-2|few|TRBV3-1/TRBV3-2
TGTGCCAGCAGCCAAGATGGAGGCAGGACCTATGGCTACACCTTC
CASSQDGGRTYGYTF
>-|TRBJ1-1|-|TRBV30
TGTGCCTGGAATGGTATTACAGGGTCATACACTGAAGCTTTCTTT
CAWNGITGSYTEAFF
>-|TRBJ1-3|-|TRBV3-1/TRBV3-2
TGTGCCAGCAGCCAAGCGGTCTCTGGAAACACCATATATTTT
CASSQAVSGNTIYF
>TRBD2|TRBJ2-3|-|TRBV9
TGTGCCAGCAGCATAGAATCGCGGGGGGCCACAGATACGCAGTATTTT
CASSIESRGATDTQYF
>-|TRBJ1-1|-|TRBV6-5
TGTGCCAGCAGTCCGACAGAAAACACTGAAGCTTTCTTT
CASSPTENTEAFF
>TRBD1|TRBJ1-2|-|TRBV6-2/TRBV6-3
TGTGCCAGCAGTTATCTCGACAGGGTAAAAGGCTATGGCTACACCTTC
CASSYLDRVKGYGYTF
>TRBD1|TRBJ1-1|-|TRBV2
TGTGCCAGCAGTAGAGCCGGGACAGGGGGCACTGAAGCTTTCTTT
CASSRAGTGGTEAFF
>-|TRBJ1-5|-|TRBV12-5
TGTGCTAGTGGTTTGGGGGAGTCGGGGAATCAGCCCCAGCATTTT
CASGLGESGNQPQHF
>TRBD1|TRBJ2-5|-|TRBV5-1
TGCGCCACTAGGGCTCAGACAGGGGCGTTGGAGACCCAGTACTTC
CATRAQTGALETQYF
>-|TRBJ1-5|once|TRBV30
TGTGCCTGGAGTGTAGGGGCTGGATACAATCAGCCCCAGCATTTT
CAWSVGAGYNQPQHF
>-|TRBJ1-2|-|TRBV10-3
TGTGCCATCAGTAGGGAGGACTATGGCTACACCTTC
CAISREDYGYTF
>-|TRBJ1-3|-|TRBV19
TGTGCCAGTAGTAGAGGACAGACCTCTGGAAACACCATATATTTT
CASSRGQTSGNTIYF
>-|TRBJ1-1|-|TRBV14
TGTGCCAGCAGCCGAGTCCTGACCGGACAGCTATCTGAAGCTTTCTTT
CASSRVLTGQLSEAFF
>-|TRBJ2-7|-|TRBV29-1
TGCAGCGTTTCAACGACCCTGACTGAGGAGCAGTACTTC
CSVSTTLTEEQYF
>-|TRBJ1-1|-|TRBV7-6
TGTGCCAGCAGCACCTTACAGGGCGGGAACACTGAAGCTTTCTTT
CASSTLQGGNTEAFF
>TRBD1|TRBJ2-7|-|TRBV5-1
TGCGCCAGCAAAGCCCCGGGACAGACTTACGAGCAGTACTTC
CASKAPGQTYEQYF
>-|TRBJ1-5|-|TRBV28
TGTGCCAGCAGTTTAAGGATCTTGGGGCGCGAATTTCAGCCCCAGCATTTT
CASSLRILGREFQPQHF
>-|TRBJ1-1|-|TRBV28
TGTGCCAGCAGTTTAGGTGTATCGGGGGTGAACACTGAAGCTTTCTTT
CASSLGVSGVNTEAFF
>TRBD1|TRBJ2-2|-|TRBV6-2/TRBV6-3
TGTGCCAGCAGCCTGGGACAGGGGTTAGTTTACCTGAACACCGGGGAGCTGTTTTTT
CASSLGQGLVYLNTGELFF
>-|TRBJ2-5|-|TRBV12-5
TGTGCTAGTGGTTTGTCAACAGGGAGAGAGACCCAGTACTTC
CASGLSTGRETQYF
>-|TRBJ1-1|few|TRBV7-3
TGTGCCAGCAGCTTAAAGGGCCGGACACCGATGAACACTGAAGCTTTCTTT
CASSLKGRTPMNTEAFF
>-|TRBJ1-6|-|TRBV6-4
TGTGCCAGCAGTGACCAGGGTCGGGGGAATTCACCCCTCCACTTT
CASSDQGRGNSPLHF
>TRBD2|TRBJ2-3|-|TRBV20-1
TGCAGTGCTAGTCCCCTTACTAGCGGGGGGGCAACAGATACGCAGTATTTT
CSASPLTSGGATDTQYF
>-|TRBJ2-1|-|TRBV18
TGTGCCAGCTCACCGCTAGGCGACAGTCCCAGCTCCTACAATGAGCAGTTCTTC
CASSPLGDSPSSYNEQFF
>TRBD1|TRBJ2-5|-|TRBV19
TGTGCCAGTAGTACCCGTCAGGGACAGGGTCGGGAGACCCAGTACTTC
CASSTRQGQGRETQYF
>-|TRBJ1-1|-|TRBV30
TGTGCCTGGAGTGTATACAGGAGTGGAAACACTGAAGCTTTCTTT
CAWSVYRSGNTEAFF
>-|TRBJ1-1|-|TRBV18
TGTGCCAGCTCCTCGGGATTGGCCGTGGCCGCTTTCTTT
CASSSGLAVAAFF
>TRBD1|TRBJ1-1|few|TRBV7-3
TGTGCCAGCAGCCCCCAAGGCGGGGGACAGGTTGAAGCTTTCTTT
CASSPQGGGQVEAFF
>-|TRBJ2-7|-|TRBV15
TGTGCCACCAGCGCCCGCCCTATCTACGAGCAGTACTTC
CATSARPIYEQYF
>TRBD1|TRBJ1-5|-|TRBV10-3
TGTGCCATCAGCCGGACAGGGGATAGTCAGCCCCAGCATTTT
CAISRTGDSQPQHF
>-|TRBJ2-2|-|TRBV7-3
TGTGCCACCGGGGGGCAGAACGGGGAGCTGTTTTTT
CATGGQNGELFF
>TRBD2|TRBJ2-1|once|TRBV4-1
TGCGCCAGCAGCCCCCTTGGCGGGGGGGCTAGAGATGAGCAGTTCTTC
CASSPLGGGARDEQFF
>-|TRBJ2-3|-|TRBV10-3
TGTGCCACGGGGACCTCAGGGGGGCTGACAGATACGCAGTATTTT
CATGTSGGLTDTQYF
>TRBD1|TRBJ1-2|-|TRBV5-4
TGTGCCAGCAGCCTGGGACAGGGCGCTGCTAAGGGCCAAACCTTC
CASSLGQGAAKGQTF
>-|TRBJ2-7|-|TRBV19
TGTGCCAGTAGTTTCACCGACACCTACGAGCAGTACTTC
CASSFTDTYEQYF
>TRBD1|TRBJ2-2|-|TRBV7-7
TGTGCTAGCAGCCAAGACAGGGTGTACACCGGGGAGCTGTTTTTT
CASSQDRVYTGELFF
>-|TRBJ2-5|-|TRBV19
TGTGCCAGTAGTAGGTGGCAGTATAATCAAGAGACCCAGTACTTC
CASSRWQYNQETQYF
>TRBD2|TRBJ2-1|-|TRBV5-4
TGTGCCAGCAGCACACTAGCGGGGGGTGACAATGAGCAGTTCTTC
CASSTLAGGDNEQFF
>TRBD1|TRBJ1-1|-|TRBV6-5
TGTGCCAGCACCCCACAGGGGGTGAACACTGAAGCTTTCTTT
CASTPQGVNTEAFF
>-|TRBJ1-6|few|TRBV7-9
TGTGCCAGGCCCAGTGGGCAGGATAATTCACCCCTCCACTTT
CARPSGQDNSPLHF
>TRBD1|TRBJ1-5|-|TRBV28
TGTGCCAGCAGTTTAGGAGACAGGGCCGATCAGCCCCAGCATTTT
CASSLGDRADQPQHF
>TRBD1|TRBJ2-5|-|TRBV5-6
TGTGCCAGCAGCCGGACAGGGCAAGAGACCCAGTACTTC
CASSRTGQETQYF
>TRBD1|TRBJ1-1|-|TRBV5-5
TGTGCCAGCAGTAACCGGGACAGGGTTGAGGCTTTCTTT
CASSNRDRVEAFF
>-|TRBJ1-3|-|TRBV29-1
TGCAGCGTTAAAAGGGAGGGAAACACCATATATTTT
CSVKREGNTIYF
>TRBD1|TRBJ1-1|-|TRBV29-1
TGCAGCGCAGTCCCTCAGGGGGCAAACACTGAAGCTTTCTTT
CSAVPQGANTEAFF
>TRBD1|TRBJ1-1|once|TRBV30
TGTGCCTGGAGTGTACTAGGGGGACAGGCTGAAGCTTTCTTT
CAWSVLGGQAEAFF
>-|TRBJ2-7|-|TRBV6-6
TGTGCCAGCAGCCCAGGGATCCCATACTACGAGCAGTACTTC
CASSPGIPYYEQYF
>-|TRBJ1-4|-|TRBV14
TGTGCCAGCAGCCAAGACTCTGGACACCCTAATGAAAAACTGTTTTTT
CASSQDSGHPNEKLFF
>-|TRBJ1-1|-|TRBV4-1
TGCGCCAGCAGTTTCCAGGAGAACACTGAAGCTTTCTTT
CASSFQENTEAFF
>-|TRBJ2-2|-|TRBV2
TGTGCCAGCTACGGACACCTTCACACCGGGGAGCTGTTTTTT
CASYGHLHTGELFF
>-|TRBJ2-7|-|TRBV6-5
TGTGCCAGCAGGGCAGGGGTATTGTACGAGCAGTACTTC
CASRAGVLYEQYF
>-|TRBJ2-2|-|TRBV10-3
TGTGCCACCGAGCCCCTATTGAACACCGGGGAGCTGTTTTTT
CATEPLLNTGELFF
>-|TRBJ1-2|once|TRBV10-3
TGTGCCATCAGTGACGGGCGGGGAGCTAACTATGGCTACACCTTC
CAISDGRGANYGYTF
>TRBD1|TRBJ1-2|-|TRBV9
TGTGCCAGCAGCGTGGGGGACAGACCGAACTATGGCTACACCTTC
CASSVGDRPNYGYTF
>TRBD1|TRBJ1-2|-|TRBV7-3
TGTGCCAGCAGCCTCGACAGGGGAGATGGCTACACCTTC
CASSLDRGDGYTF
>TRBD1|TRBJ1-2|-|TRBV28
TGTGCCAGCAGTTTCCTGCAAACCAGGGGGCACCTCTATGGCTACACCTTC
CASSFLQTRGHLYGYTF